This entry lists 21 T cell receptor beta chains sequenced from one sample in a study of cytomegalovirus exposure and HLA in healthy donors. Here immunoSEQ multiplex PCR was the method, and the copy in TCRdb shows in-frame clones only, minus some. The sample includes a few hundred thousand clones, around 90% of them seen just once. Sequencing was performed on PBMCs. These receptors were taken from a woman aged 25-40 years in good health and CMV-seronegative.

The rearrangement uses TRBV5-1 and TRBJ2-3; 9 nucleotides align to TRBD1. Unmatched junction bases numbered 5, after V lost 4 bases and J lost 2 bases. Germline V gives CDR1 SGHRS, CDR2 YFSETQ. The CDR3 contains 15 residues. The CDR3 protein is CASSLQGAYTDTQYF. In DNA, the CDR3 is TGCGCCAGCAGCCTACAGGGGGCCTACACAGATACGCAGTATTTT.

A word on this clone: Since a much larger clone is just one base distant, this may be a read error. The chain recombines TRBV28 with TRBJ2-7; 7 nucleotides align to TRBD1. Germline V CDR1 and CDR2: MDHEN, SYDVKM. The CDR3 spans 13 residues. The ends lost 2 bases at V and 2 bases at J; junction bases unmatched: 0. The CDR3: CASSLQGAYEQYF. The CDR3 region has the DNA TGTGCCAGCAGTTTACAGGGGGCCTACGAGCAGTACTTC.

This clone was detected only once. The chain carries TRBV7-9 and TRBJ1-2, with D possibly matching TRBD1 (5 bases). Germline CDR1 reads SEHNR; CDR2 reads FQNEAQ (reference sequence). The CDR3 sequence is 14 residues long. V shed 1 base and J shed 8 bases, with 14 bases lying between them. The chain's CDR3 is CASSLGAGPEGYTF. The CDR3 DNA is TGTGCCAGCAGCTTAGGAGCAGGGCCGGAAGGCTACACCTTC.

CDR3 region: CASSDAGPYNEQFF. Here the CDR3 DNA reads TGTGCCAGCAGCGACGCCGGACCCTACAATGAGCAGTTCTTC. This chain uses TRBV14 with TRBJ2-1; D is unresolved. CDR3 length: 14 amino acids. The germline CDR1 and CDR2 sequences are SGHDN and FVKESK. The V end lost 5 bases, the J end lost 2 bases, and 10 bases lay between the germline ends. Based on the CDR3 plus reference TRBV14 and TRBJ2-1, the full variable domain is EAGVTQFPSHSVIEKGQTVTLRCDPISGHDNLYWYRRVMGKEIKFLLHFVKESKQDESGMPNNRFLAERTGGTYSTLKVQPAELEDSGVYFCASSDAGPYNEQFFGPGTRLTVL.

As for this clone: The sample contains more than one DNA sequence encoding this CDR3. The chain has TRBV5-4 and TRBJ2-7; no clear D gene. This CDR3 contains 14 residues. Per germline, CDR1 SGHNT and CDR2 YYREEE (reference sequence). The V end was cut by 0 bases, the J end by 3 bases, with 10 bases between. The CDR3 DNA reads TGTGCCAGCAGCTTGGCCGGCAGTTACTACGAGCAGTACTTC. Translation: CASSLAGSYYEQYF.

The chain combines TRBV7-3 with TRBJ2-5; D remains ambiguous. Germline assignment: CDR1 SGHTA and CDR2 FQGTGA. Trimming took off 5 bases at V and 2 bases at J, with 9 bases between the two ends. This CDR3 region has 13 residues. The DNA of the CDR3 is TGTGCCAGCAGCCTCTACTCACAAGAGACCCAGTACTTC. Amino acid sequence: CASSLYSQETQYF. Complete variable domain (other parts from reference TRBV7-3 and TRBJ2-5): GAGVSQTPSNKVTEKGKYVELRCDPISGHTALYWYRQSLGQGPEFLIYFQGTGAADDSGLPNDRFFAVRPEGSVSTLKIQRTERGDSAVYLCASSLYSQETQYFGPGTRLLVL.

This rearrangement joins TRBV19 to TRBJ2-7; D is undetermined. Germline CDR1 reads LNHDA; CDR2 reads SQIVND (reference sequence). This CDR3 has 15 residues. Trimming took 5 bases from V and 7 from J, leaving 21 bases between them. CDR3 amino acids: CASSSIGKPGGEQYF. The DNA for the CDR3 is TGTGCCAGTAGTTCTATCGGCAAACCCGGTGGGGAGCAGTACTTC.

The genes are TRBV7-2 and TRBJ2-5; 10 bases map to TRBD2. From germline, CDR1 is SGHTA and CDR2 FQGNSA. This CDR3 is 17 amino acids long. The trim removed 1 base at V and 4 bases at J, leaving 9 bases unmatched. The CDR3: CASSLGSLAGVPETQYF. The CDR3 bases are TGTGCCAGCAGCTTAGGTAGCCTAGCGGGGGTCCCAGAGACCCAGTACTTC.

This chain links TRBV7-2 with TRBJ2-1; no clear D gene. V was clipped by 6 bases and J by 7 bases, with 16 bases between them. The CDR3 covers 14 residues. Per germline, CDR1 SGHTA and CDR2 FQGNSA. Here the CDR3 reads CASSPRLRENEQFF. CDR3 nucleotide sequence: TGTGCCAGCAGTCCTCGGCTACGTGAGAATGAGCAGTTCTTC. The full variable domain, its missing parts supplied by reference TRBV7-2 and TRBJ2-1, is GAGVSQSPSNKVTEKGKDVELRCDPISGHTALYWYRQSLGQGLEFLIYFQGNSAPDKSGLPSDRFSAERTGGSVSTLTIQRTQQEDSAVYLCASSPRLRENEQFFGPGTRLTVL.

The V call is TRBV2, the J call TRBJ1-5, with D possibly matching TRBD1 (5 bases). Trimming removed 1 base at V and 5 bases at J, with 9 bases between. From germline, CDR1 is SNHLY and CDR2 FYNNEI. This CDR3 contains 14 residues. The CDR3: CASSEGQGYQPQHF. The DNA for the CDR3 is TGTGCCAGCAGTGAAGGGCAGGGTTATCAGCCCCAGCATTTT.

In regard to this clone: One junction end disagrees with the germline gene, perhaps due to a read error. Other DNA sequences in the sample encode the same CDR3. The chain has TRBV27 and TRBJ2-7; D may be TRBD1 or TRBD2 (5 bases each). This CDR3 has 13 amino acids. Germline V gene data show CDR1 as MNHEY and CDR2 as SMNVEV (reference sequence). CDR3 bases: TGTGCCAGCAGTTTGGGGACGAACTACGAGCAATACTTC. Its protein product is CASSLGTNYEQYF.

The CDR3: CASSVNRGTGELFF. In DNA, the CDR3 is TGTGCCAGCAGCGTCAACAGGGGAACCGGGGAGCTGTTTTTT. The genes are TRBV9 and TRBJ2-2, with 7 bases lining up with TRBD1. V gave up 2 bases and J gave up 5 bases; unmatched junction bases: 3. The CDR3 runs 14 residues. Germline values: CDR1 SGDLS, CDR2 YYNGEE. The whole variable domain, filled in from reference TRBV9 and TRBJ2-2, reads DSGVTQTPKHLITATGQRVTLRCSPRSGDLSVYWYQQSLDQGLQFLIQYYNGEERAKGNILERFSAQQFPDLHSELNLSSLELGDSALYFCASSVNRGTGELFFGEGSRLTVL.

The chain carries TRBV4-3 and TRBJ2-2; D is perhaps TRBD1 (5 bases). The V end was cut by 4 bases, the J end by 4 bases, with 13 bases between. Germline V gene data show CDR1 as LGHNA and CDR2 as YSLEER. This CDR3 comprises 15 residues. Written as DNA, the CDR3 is TGCGCCAGCAGCCTGGGCCAGGGCTCCACCGGGGAGCTGTTTTTT. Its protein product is CASSLGQGSTGELFF.

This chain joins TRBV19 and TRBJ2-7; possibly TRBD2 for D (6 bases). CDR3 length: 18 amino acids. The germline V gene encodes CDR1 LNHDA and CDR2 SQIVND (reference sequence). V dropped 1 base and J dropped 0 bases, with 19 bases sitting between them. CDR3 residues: CASSIVAAVSGDSYEQYF. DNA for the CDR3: TGTGCCAGTAGTATAGTAGCGGCGGTTAGCGGAGACTCCTACGAGCAGTACTTC.

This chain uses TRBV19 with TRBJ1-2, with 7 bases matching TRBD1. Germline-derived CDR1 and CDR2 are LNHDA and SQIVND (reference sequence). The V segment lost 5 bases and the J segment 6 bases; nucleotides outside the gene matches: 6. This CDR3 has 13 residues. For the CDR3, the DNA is TGTGCCAGTAGTCTCCGGGACAGACATGGCTACACCTTC. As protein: CASSLRDRHGYTF. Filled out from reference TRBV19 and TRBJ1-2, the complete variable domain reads DGGITQSPKYLFRKEGQNVTLSCEQNLNHDAMYWYRQDPGQGLRLIYYSQIVNDFQKGDIAEGYSVSREKKESFPLTVTSAQKNPTAFYLCASSLRDRHGYTFGSGTRLTVV.

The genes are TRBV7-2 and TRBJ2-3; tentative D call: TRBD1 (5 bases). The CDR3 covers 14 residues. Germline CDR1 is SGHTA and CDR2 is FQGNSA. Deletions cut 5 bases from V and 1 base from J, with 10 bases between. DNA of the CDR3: TGTGCCAGCAGCAAGCTAGGGGGCACAGATACGCAGTATTTT. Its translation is CASSKLGGTDTQYF.

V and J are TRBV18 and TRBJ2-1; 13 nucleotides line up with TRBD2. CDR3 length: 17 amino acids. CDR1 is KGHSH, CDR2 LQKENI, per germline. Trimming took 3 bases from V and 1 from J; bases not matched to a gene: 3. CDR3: CASSPPGLAGSYNEQFF. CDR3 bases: TGTGCCAGCTCACCCCCGGGACTAGCGGGATCCTACAATGAGCAGTTCTTC.

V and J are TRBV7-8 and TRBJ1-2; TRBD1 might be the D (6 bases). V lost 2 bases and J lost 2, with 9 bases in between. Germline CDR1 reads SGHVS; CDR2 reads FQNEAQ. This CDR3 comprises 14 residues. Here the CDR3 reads CASSLRGRNYGYTF. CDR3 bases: TGTGCCAGCAGCTTACGGGGGCGAAACTATGGCTACACCTTC.

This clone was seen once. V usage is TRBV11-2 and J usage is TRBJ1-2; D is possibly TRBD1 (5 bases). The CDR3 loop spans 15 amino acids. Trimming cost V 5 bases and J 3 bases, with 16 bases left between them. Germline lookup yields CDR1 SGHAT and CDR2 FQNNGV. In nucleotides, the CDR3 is TGTGCCAGCAGCAACGAGGCACGGGGCGACTATGGCTACACCTTC. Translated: CASSNEARGDYGYTF.

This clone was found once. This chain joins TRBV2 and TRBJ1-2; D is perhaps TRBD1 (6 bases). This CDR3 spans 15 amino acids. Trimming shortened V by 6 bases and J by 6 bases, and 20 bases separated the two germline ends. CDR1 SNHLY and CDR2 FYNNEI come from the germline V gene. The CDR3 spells CASRGGAGGKHGYTF. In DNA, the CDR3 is TGTGCCAGCAGGGGGGGGGCAGGAGGTAAACATGGCTACACCTTC.

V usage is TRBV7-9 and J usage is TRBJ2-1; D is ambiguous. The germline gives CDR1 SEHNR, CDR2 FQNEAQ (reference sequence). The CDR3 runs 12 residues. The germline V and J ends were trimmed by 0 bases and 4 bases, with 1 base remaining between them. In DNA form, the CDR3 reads TGTGCCAGCAGCTTAGCGTACAATGAGCAGTTCTTC. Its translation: CASSLAYNEQFF.